The clone carrying this T cell receptor beta chain was seen a few times. Its specificity is unknown. These data belong to a study of cytomegalovirus exposure and HLA in healthy donors. Study-level findings and limits: The productive fraction for most TCR beta V segments was about 90% or about 30% in an earlier analysis. Cytomegalovirus status was reportedly diagnosed by the classifier with high sensitivity and specificity.

PCR was performed using 60 Vbeta and 13 Jbeta primers. In the study's own analysis: In a later analysis, about 11 million of some 80 million unique beta chains occurred in at least two donors. Clones were read by immunoSEQ multiplex PCR, and TCRdb kept only the in-frame ones, dropping some. V and J calls and clone size follow that table, whereas D and trimming were derived from the DNA. This sample yields 70,000 to 95,000 clones, of which roughly 80% are seen a single time; 10% belongs to the top ten. V gave up 1 base and J gave up 1 base; unmatched junction bases: 3. Germline CDR1 and CDR2: SGHRS and YFSETQ. The CDR3 is 16 amino acids.

The origin of this receptor is a man under 40 in good health and CMV-seropositive. What was sequenced was PBMCs. J is TRBJ2-1 and V is TRBV5-1, with 9 bases aligning to TRBD2. Written as DNA, the CDR3 is TGCGCCAGCAGCTTGAAGCGGGGGGATTCCTACAATGAGCAGTTCTTC. Translated: CASSLKRGDSYNEQFF.